The rows below give T cell receptor beta chains drawn from one sample of a study of Graves' ophthalmopathy and Graves' hyperthyroidism. MiXCR was run by TCRdb on the multiplex PCR reads, yielding one entry per CDR3 protein. The table lists roughly 1.1 million distinct CDR3 sequences, about two fifths of them singletons. Sequenced input: peripheral blood or thyroid tissue (not recorded which). These receptors were collected from an adult man with Graves' hyperthyroidism. CDR3s include the opening cysteine and the closing phenylalanine or tryptophan. The D gene is left open where the match is weak. Clone sizes are given selectively: once, few, many, or a class where the clone is expanded.

TGTGCCAGCAGTTTCACCAACCCCCCACGGGCTTTCTTT	CASSFTNPPRAFF	13	.	.	TRBV7-9	TRBJ1-1
TGCAGTGCCAGTAGTCCGGGACTAACCACCACCGGGGAGCTGTTTTTT	CSASSPGLTTTGELFF	16	.	TRBD2	TRBV20-1	TRBJ2-2
TGTGCCAGCAGCTTACAGGGGGGGAGTGGCTACACCTTC	CASSLQGGSGYTF	13	.	TRBD1	TRBV5-8	TRBJ1-2
TGCAGTGCTAGATCCGGGACAGAGAACACTGAAGCTTTCTTT	CSARSGTENTEAFF	14	.	TRBD1	TRBV20-1	TRBJ1-1
TGTGCCAGCAGCCAGGGACAGGGGGTTAACGAGCAGTACTTC	CASSQGQGVNEQYF	14	.	TRBD1	TRBV7-8	TRBJ2-7
TGTGCCAGCAGACCGTCTGACAGGGCTCAGAGGACCCAGTACTTC	CASRPSDRAQRTQYF	15	once	TRBD1	TRBV7-2	TRBJ2-5
TGTGCCATCAGTTTACTCGAGGAGACCCAGTACTTC	CAISLLEETQYF	12	.	.	TRBV10-3	TRBJ2-5
TGTGCCAGCAGTGGAAACACGGGACAGCTCCACTTT	CASSGNTGQLHF	12	many	TRBD1	TRBV12-3/TRBV12-4	TRBJ1-6
TGTGCCAGCAGTTTCTTCAGGGCTTACCACGAGCAGTACTTC	CASSFFRAYHEQYF	14	.	.	TRBV7-9	TRBJ2-7
TGTGCCAGCAGCTTAGCGTTGGTAGCTACAGATACGCAGTATTTT	CASSLALVATDTQYF	15	few	.	TRBV7-8	TRBJ2-3
TGTGCCAGCAGTTACAAGAGGAACACTGAAGCTTTCTTT	CASSYKRNTEAFF	13	few	.	TRBV2	TRBJ1-1
TGTGCCAGCAGTGAATATGGTCCCGCCAGGAACACTGAAGCTTTCTTT	CASSEYGPARNTEAFF	16	many	.	TRBV25-1	TRBJ1-1
TGCGCCAGCAGCCCACGGACAGGGGGCGCCGCCTACGAGCAGTACTTC	CASSPRTGGAAYEQYF	16	many	TRBD1	TRBV5-1	TRBJ2-7
TGCAGTCCAGGGACGGGGAAGCTCTATGGCTACACCTTC	CSPGTGKLYGYTF	13	.	.	TRBV20-1	TRBJ1-2